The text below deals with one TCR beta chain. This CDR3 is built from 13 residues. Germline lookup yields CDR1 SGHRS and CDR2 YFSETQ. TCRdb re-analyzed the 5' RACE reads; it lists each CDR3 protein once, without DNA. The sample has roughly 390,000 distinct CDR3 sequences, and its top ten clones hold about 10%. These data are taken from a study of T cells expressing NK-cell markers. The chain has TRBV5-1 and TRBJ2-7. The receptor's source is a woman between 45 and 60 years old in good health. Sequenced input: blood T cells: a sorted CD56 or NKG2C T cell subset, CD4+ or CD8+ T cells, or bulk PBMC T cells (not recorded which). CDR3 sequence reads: CASSATFGVEQYF.